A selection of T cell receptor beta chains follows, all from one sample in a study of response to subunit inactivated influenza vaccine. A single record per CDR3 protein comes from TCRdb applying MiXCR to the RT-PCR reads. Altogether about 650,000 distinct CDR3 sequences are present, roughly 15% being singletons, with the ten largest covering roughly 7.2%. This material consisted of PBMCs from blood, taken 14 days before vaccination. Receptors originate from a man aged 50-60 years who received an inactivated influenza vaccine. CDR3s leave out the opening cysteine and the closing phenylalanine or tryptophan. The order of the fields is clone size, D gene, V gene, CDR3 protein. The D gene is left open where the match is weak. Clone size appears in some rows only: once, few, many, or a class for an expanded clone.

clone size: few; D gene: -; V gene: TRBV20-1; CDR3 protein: SARDLGTQETQY
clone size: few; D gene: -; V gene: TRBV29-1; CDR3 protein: SVSHGVSGNTIY
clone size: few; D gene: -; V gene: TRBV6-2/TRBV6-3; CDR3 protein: ASSYRTQETQY
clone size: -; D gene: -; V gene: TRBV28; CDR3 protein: ASQVPSEDTGELF
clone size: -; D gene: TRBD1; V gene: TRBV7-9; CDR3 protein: ASSHPTGKNEQF
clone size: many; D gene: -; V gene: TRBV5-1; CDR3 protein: ASSLGAGQMNTEAF
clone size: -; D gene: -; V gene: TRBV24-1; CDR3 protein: ATSGGAYGANVLT
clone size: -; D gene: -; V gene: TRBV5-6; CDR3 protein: ASSTGPEKLF
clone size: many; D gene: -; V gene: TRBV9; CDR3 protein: ASSVASGELF
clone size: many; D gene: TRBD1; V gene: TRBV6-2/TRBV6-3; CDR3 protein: AIGDRRVEETQY
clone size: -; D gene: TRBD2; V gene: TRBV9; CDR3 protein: ASSVASGSYYEQY
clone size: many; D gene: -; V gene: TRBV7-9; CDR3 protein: ASSAYRDGASYGYT
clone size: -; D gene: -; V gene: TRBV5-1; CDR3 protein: ASSLRRTGLDTQY
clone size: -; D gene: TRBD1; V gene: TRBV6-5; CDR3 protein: ASSYPHRQGAPNTEAF
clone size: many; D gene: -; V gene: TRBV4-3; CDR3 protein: ASSQDRRGGYT
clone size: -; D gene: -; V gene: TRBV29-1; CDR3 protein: SGRVAAGGNTIY
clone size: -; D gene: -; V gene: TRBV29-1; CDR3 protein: SVEDGLPTQY
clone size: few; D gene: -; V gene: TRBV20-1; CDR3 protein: SASRTVQETQY
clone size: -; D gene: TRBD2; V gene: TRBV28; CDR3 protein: ASSFPSGGFPYQETQY
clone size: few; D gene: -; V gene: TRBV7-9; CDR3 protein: ASSYRGREDGYT
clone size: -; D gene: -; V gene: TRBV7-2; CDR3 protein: ASSRRLGYEQY
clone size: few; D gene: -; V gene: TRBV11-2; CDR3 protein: ASSGAGEGAALNSYNEQF
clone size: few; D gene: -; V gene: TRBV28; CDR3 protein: ASSLQGSIPYEQY
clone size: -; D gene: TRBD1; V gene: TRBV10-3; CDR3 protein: ANQDPGQGAKSSYEQY
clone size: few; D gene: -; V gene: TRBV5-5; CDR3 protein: ASSLARISSGNTIY
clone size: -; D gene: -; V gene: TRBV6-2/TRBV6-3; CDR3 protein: ASSSGTDPQGAKNIQY
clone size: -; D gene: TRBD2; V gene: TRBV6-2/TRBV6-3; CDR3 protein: ASSYRPASGGALNEQF